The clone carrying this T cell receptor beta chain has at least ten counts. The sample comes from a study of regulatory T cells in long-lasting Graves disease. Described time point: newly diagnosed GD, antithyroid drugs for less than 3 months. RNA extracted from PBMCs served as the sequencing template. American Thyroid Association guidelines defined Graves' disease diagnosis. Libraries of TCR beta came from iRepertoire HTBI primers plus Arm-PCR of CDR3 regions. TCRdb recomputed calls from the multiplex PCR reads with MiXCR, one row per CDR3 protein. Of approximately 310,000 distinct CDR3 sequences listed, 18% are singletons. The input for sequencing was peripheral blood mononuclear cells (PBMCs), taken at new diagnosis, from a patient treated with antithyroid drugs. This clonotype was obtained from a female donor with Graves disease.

CDR3 amino acids: CASSWVGTSGRSSSYNEQFF. The CDR3 nucleotides read TGTGCCAGCAGTTGGGTTGGGACTAGCGGGAGGTCGAGCTCCTACAATGAGCAGTTCTTC. J is TRBJ2-1 and V is TRBV12-3 or TRBV12-4; 15 nucleotides match TRBD2. J gave up 0 bases and V 4 bases, and 10 bases lay outside the gene matches. This CDR3 has 20 amino acids.